These T cell receptor beta chains were read from a single sample in a study of blood T cell repertoires in COVID-19. This table comes from immunoSEQ multiplex PCR, and its TCRdb copy is limited to in-frame clones, with some not included. The table has over 400,000 clones, approximately 85% seen once. Input material: peripheral blood. These receptors all stem from a human donor in a cohort sampled during active COVID-19. Both conserved end residues are part of each CDR3. Fields, in order: CDR3 length, V gene, J gene, D gene, clone size, CDR3 protein, CDR3 DNA. The D gene is left open where the match is weak. Rows may omit the clone size; those that give it use once, few, many or a size class.

length: 17; V: TRBV27; J: TRBJ2-3; D: TRBD2; size: .; CDR3: CASSFQLAGPFTDTQYF; DNA: TGTGCCAGCAGTTTCCAACTAGCGGGACCTTTCACAGATACGCAGTATTTT
length: 16; V: TRBV7-3; J: TRBJ1-3; D: TRBD1; size: .; CDR3: CASRDPDGQVDYTIYF; DNA: TGTGCCAGCAGAGATCCCGACGGACAGGTGGACTACACCATATATTTT
length: 18; V: TRBV19; J: TRBJ2-3; D: TRBD2; size: .; CDR3: CASSGLAGVFSSTDTQYF; DNA: TGTGCCAGTAGCGGACTAGCGGGAGTATTCTCTAGCACAGATACGCAGTATTTT
length: 17; V: TRBV5-4; J: TRBJ2-6; D: TRBD1; size: .; CDR3: CASSPWAGGAGANVLTF; DNA: TGTGCCAGCAGCCCATGGGCAGGGGGCGCTGGGGCCAACGTCCTGACTTTC
length: 13; V: TRBV27; J: TRBJ2-1; D: TRBD2; size: .; CDR3: CASKTSGSNEQFF; DNA: TGTGCCAGTAAGACTAGCGGGAGCAATGAGCAGTTCTTC
length: 14; V: TRBV10-3; J: TRBJ2-7; D: .; size: .; CDR3: CAISDTRQLYEQYF; DNA: TGTGCCATCAGTGACACCCGACAGCTCTACGAGCAGTACTTC
length: 16; V: TRBV5-1; J: TRBJ2-3; D: TRBD2; size: .; CDR3: CASSTSGRPRTDTQYF; DNA: TGCGCCAGCAGTACTAGCGGGAGACCTCGCACAGATACGCAGTATTTT
length: 13; V: TRBV18; J: TRBJ2-7; D: .; size: .; CDR3: CASSRGGPYEQYF; DNA: TGTGCCAGCTCACGGGGAGGACCCTACGAGCAGTACTTC
length: 14; V: TRBV30; J: TRBJ1-4; D: .; size: .; CDR3: CAWGQGTANEKLFF; DNA: TGTGCCTGGGGCCAGGGGACGGCTAATGAAAAACTGTTTTTT
length: 15; V: TRBV7-2; J: TRBJ1-4; D: .; size: .; CDR3: CASSLFGGAGEKLFF; DNA: TGTGCCAGCAGCTTATTCGGAGGGGCGGGGGAAAAACTGTTTTTT
length: 16; V: TRBV3-1/TRBV3-2; J: TRBJ2-3; D: .; size: .; CDR3: CASSQDRASGTDTQYF; DNA: TGTGCCAGCAGCCAAGATCGGGCTAGCGGCACAGATACGCAGTATTTT
length: 15; V: TRBV27; J: TRBJ1-1; D: TRBD1; size: .; CDR3: CASSGSGTGDTEAFF; DNA: TGTGCCAGCAGTGGCTCGGGGACAGGGGACACTGAAGCTTTCTTT
length: 14; V: TRBV19; J: TRBJ1-4; D: .; size: .; CDR3: CASRDKNWGEKLFF; DNA: TGTGCCAGTCGGGACAAGAATTGGGGTGAAAAACTGTTTTTT
length: 14; V: TRBV30; J: TRBJ2-1; D: .; size: .; CDR3: CAWSITRSYNEQFF; DNA: TGTGCCTGGAGTATTACTAGATCCTACAATGAGCAGTTCTTC
length: 17; V: TRBV11-3; J: TRBJ2-1; D: TRBD2; size: .; CDR3: CASSPRTSPKAYNEQFF; DNA: TGTGCCAGCAGCCCCCGGACTAGCCCGAAGGCCTACAATGAGCAGTTCTTC
length: 16; V: TRBV9; J: TRBJ2-3; D: TRBD2; size: .; CDR3: CASSVVPSGRADTQYF; DNA: TGTGCCAGCAGCGTAGTGCCTAGCGGGAGGGCAGATACGCAGTATTTT
length: 18; V: TRBV19; J: TRBJ2-1; D: TRBD2; size: few; CDR3: CASSIVGLAGSSYNEQFF; DNA: TGTGCCAGTAGTATAGTAGGACTAGCGGGGAGCTCCTACAATGAGCAGTTCTTC
length: 15; V: TRBV6-5; J: TRBJ1-2; D: .; size: once; CDR3: CASMRAGVRNYGYTF; DNA: TGTGCCAGCATGCGGGCTGGGGTTCGAAACTATGGCTACACCTTC
length: 14; V: TRBV7-2; J: TRBJ2-3; D: TRBD2; size: .; CDR3: CASSIAGGPDTQYF; DNA: TGTGCCAGCAGCATAGCGGGAGGACCAGATACGCAGTATTTT
length: 16; V: TRBV5-4; J: TRBJ2-7; D: TRBD1; size: once; CDR3: CASSLGAGQGSYEQYF; DNA: TGTGCCAGCAGCTTGGGGGCGGGACAGGGATCATACGAGCAGTACTTC
length: 14; V: TRBV7-2; J: TRBJ2-5; D: .; size: .; CDR3: CASSPRDGRVTQYF; DNA: TGTGCCAGCAGCCCCCGGGACGGGAGAGTGACCCAGTACTTC
length: 12; V: TRBV6-5; J: TRBJ2-7; D: TRBD1; size: .; CDR3: CASSYRRGQGAF; DNA: TGTGCCAGCAGTTACCGTCGGGGACAGGGGGCTTTC
length: 16; V: TRBV5-1; J: TRBJ1-2; D: .; size: .; CDR3: CASSLEGSGTRYGYTF; DNA: TGCGCCAGCAGCTTGGAGGGTTCCGGGACTCGCTATGGCTACACCTTC
length: 18; V: TRBV2; J: TRBJ1-5; D: TRBD1; size: .; CDR3: CASSGSGTASYSNQPQHF; DNA: TGTGCCAGCAGTGGATCCGGGACAGCATCCTATAGCAATCAGCCCCAGCATTTT
length: 13; V: TRBV19; J: TRBJ2-5; D: .; size: .; CDR3: CASSITPTETQYF; DNA: TGTGCCAGTAGTATTACGCCTACGGAGACCCAGTACTTC
length: 15; V: TRBV4-3; J: TRBJ2-7; D: .; size: .; CDR3: CASSQDWAPDYEQYF; DNA: TGCGCCAGCAGCCAAGATTGGGCCCCCGACTACGAGCAGTACTTC
length: 15; V: TRBV3-1/TRBV3-2; J: TRBJ1-1; D: .; size: .; CDR3: CASSPGRTWVTEAFF; DNA: TGTGCCAGCAGCCCCGGACGGACTTGGGTCACTGAAGCTTTCTTT
length: 15; V: TRBV5-4; J: TRBJ2-2; D: TRBD2; size: .; CDR3: CASQKREGLPGELFF; DNA: TGTGCCAGCCAGAAGCGGGAGGGCCTCCCCGGGGAGCTGTTTTTT
length: 15; V: TRBV7-9; J: TRBJ2-3; D: .; size: .; CDR3: CAIKSGGRSTDTQYF; DNA: TGTGCCATCAAATCCGGCGGGCGTAGCACAGATACGCAGTATTTT
length: 14; V: TRBV5-4; J: TRBJ2-7; D: .; size: .; CDR3: CASSEFTGTYEQYF; DNA: TGTGCCAGCAGCGAATTCACAGGAACCTACGAGCAGTACTTC
length: 12; V: TRBV12-3/TRBV12-4; J: TRBJ1-2; D: TRBD1; size: few; CDR3: CASTYRQGGYTF; DNA: TGTGCCAGCACCTACCGACAGGGAGGCTACACCTTC
length: 14; V: TRBV7-2; J: TRBJ2-3; D: .; size: .; CDR3: CASSTRVGTDTQYF; DNA: TGTGCCAGCAGCACCAGGGTGGGGACAGATACGCAGTATTTT
length: 17; V: TRBV4-2; J: TRBJ2-3; D: .; size: .; CDR3: CASSQDIGAPSTDTQYF; DNA: TGTGCCAGCAGCCAAGATATAGGAGCGCCTAGCACAGATACGCAGTATTTT
length: 13; V: TRBV28; J: TRBJ1-2; D: .; size: once; CDR3: CASRPTTNYGYTF; DNA: TGTGCCAGCAGACCTACTACTAACTATGGCTACACCTTC
length: 14; V: TRBV5-1; J: TRBJ1-1; D: .; size: .; CDR3: CASSSVSGSTEAFF; DNA: TGCGCCAGCAGCTCGGTATCAGGGTCCACTGAAGCTTTCTTT
length: 12; V: TRBV2; J: TRBJ2-3; D: .; size: .; CDR3: CAGGIGTDTQYF; DNA: TGTGCCGGAGGCATAGGCACAGATACGCAGTATTTT
length: 14; V: TRBV28; J: TRBJ2-7; D: TRBD1; size: .; CDR3: CASSQPDRAYEQYF; DNA: TGTGCCAGCAGTCAGCCCGACAGGGCCTACGAGCAGTACTTC
length: 15; V: TRBV6-5; J: TRBJ1-6; D: TRBD1; size: .; CDR3: CASSYSGQESSPLHF; DNA: TGTGCCAGCAGTTACTCTGGACAGGAATCTTCACCCCTCCACTTT
length: 15; V: TRBV5-1; J: TRBJ1-5; D: .; size: .; CDR3: CASSLDAGGGQPQHF; DNA: TGCGCCAGCAGCTTGGATGCGGGGGGAGGTCAGCCCCAGCATTTT
length: 14; V: TRBV19; J: TRBJ1-1; D: .; size: .; CDR3: CASSIDPPGTEAFF; DNA: TGTGCCAGTAGTATTGACCCCCCGGGTACTGAAGCTTTCTTT
length: 15; V: TRBV6-5; J: TRBJ2-3; D: .; size: .; CDR3: CASSKGELSTDTQYF; DNA: TGTGCCAGCAGCAAAGGGGAACTTAGCACAGATACGCAGTATTTT
length: 17; V: TRBV25-1; J: TRBJ1-5; D: .; size: .; CDR3: CASSGELGRASNQPQHF; DNA: TGTGCCAGCAGTGGAGAGTTGGGGAGGGCTAGCAATCAGCCCCAGCATTTT
length: 15; V: TRBV4-3; J: TRBJ1-6; D: .; size: .; CDR3: CASSGSIREGSPLHF; DNA: TGCGCCAGCAGCGGGAGTATTAGAGAAGGCTCACCCCTCCACTTT
length: 14; V: TRBV30; J: TRBJ2-7; D: TRBD2; size: .; CDR3: CAWKRLAGGYEQYF; DNA: TGTGCCTGGAAACGACTAGCGGGCGGCTACGAGCAGTACTTC
length: 15; V: TRBV7-8; J: TRBJ2-1; D: TRBD2; size: few; CDR3: CASSFGGRENNEQFF; DNA: TGTGCCAGCAGCTTCGGCGGGAGAGAGAACAATGAGCAGTTCTTC
length: 18; V: TRBV10-1; J: TRBJ1-1; D: .; size: .; CDR3: CASAGSTLILPMNTEAFF; DNA: TGCGCCAGTGCCGGGTCAACTCTTATCCTCCCTATGAACACTGAAGCTTTCTTT
length: 19; V: TRBV11-2; J: TRBJ1-2; D: .; size: .; CDR3: CASSLASPLGWPGDYGYTF; DNA: TGTGCCAGCAGCTTAGCATCCCCACTAGGGTGGCCTGGGGACTATGGCTACACCTTC
length: 13; V: TRBV19; J: TRBJ2-1; D: .; size: .; CDR3: CASSLGQVDEQFF; DNA: TGTGCCAGTAGCCTGGGGCAGGTGGATGAGCAGTTCTTC